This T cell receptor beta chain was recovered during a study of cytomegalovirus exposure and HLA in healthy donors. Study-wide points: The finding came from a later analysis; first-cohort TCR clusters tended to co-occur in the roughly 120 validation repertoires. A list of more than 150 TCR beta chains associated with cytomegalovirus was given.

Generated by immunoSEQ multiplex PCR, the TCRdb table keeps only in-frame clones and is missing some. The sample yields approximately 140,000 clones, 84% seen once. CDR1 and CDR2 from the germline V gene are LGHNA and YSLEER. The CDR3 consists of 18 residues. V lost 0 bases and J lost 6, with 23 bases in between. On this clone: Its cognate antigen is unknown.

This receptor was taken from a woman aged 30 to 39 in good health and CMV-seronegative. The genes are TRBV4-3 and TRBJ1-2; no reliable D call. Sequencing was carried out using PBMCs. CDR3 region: CASSQELPHGPGVDGYTF. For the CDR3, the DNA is TGCGCCAGCAGCCAAGAGCTGCCTCACGGGCCCGGGGTCGATGGCTACACCTTC.